This T cell receptor (beta chain) was obtained from a study of T and B cells in COVID-19 patients. Study-level results: Patients with COVID-19 reportedly showed strongly skewed T cell receptor beta variable and joining gene usage.

Concerning this clonotype itself: Its target is not known. The CDR3 carries no conserved terminal phenylalanine or tryptophan, so it likely arises from a read error.

Multiplex PCR with BIOMED2 TRB-A/B primer pools amplified TRB rearrangements. A single record per CDR3 protein comes from TCRdb applying MiXCR to the multiplex PCR reads. The table includes several thousand distinct CDR3 sequences, roughly a third detected once. The CDR3 length is 13 residues. Germline CDR1 LNHDA, CDR2 SQIVND (reference sequence). V lost 4 bases and J 4 bases, leaving 11 bases between the germline ends. Each TRB amplification used about 220-500 ng of genomic DNA from blood. The source of this sequence is a human donor with active COVID-19. The sequenced material came from blood. The chain couples TRBV19 to TRBJ2-7; D perhaps matches TRBD2 (5 bases). CDR3 DNA sequence: TGTGCCAGTAGTAGGGGAAGCGGATACGAGCAGTACTCC. Protein sequence: CASSRGSGYEQYS.